The 10 T cell receptor beta chains listed next were all sequenced from one sample in a study of Graves' ophthalmopathy and Graves' hyperthyroidism. Amplifying from RNA transcripts, the study obtained TCR beta CDR3 regions. After a first-round RT-PCR with HTBI primers, a second-round multiplex PCR was run. TCRdb itself ran the multiplex PCR reads through MiXCR, one entry per CDR3 protein. The repertoire holds hundreds of thousands of distinct CDR3 sequences, 21% seen once, with 3% in the top ten. Sequenced: peripheral blood. Source of these receptors: a woman between 18 and 29 years old with stable Graves' hyperthyroidism.

The rearrangement joins TRBV6-1 to TRBJ2-7, with D possibly matching TRBD1 (5 bases). The length of the CDR3 is 12 residues. V shed 6 bases and J shed 4 bases, with 10 bases lying between them. Germline V gives CDR1 MNHNS, CDR2 SASEGT. The CDR3 DNA follows: TGTGCCAGCAGGAAGGGGATATACGAGCAGTACTTC. Translating it yields CASRKGIYEQYF.

This clonotype was seen repeatedly, ten times or more. This chain links TRBV20-1 with TRBJ1-1; unclear D gene. Germline assignment: CDR1 DFQATT and CDR2 SNEGSKA (reference sequence). Trimming stripped 5 bases from V and 2 bases from J, with 6 bases between. CDR3 size: 11 residues. The CDR3 reads CSAPANTEAFF. In DNA form, the CDR3 reads TGCAGTGCTCCAGCAAACACTGAAGCTTTCTTT.

The sample holds many counts of this clonotype. The gene calls are TRBV6-2 or TRBV6-3 and TRBJ2-5; a possible D gene is TRBD2 (6 bases). Per germline, CDR1 MNHEY and CDR2 SVGEGT. The CDR3 is 11 amino acids. V was pared by 6 bases and J by 13 bases, with 15 bases between. The CDR3 DNA is TGTGCCAGCAGCCACGGGGACTCTCCGTACTTC. Encoded protein: CASSHGDSPYF.

J is TRBJ2-5 and V is TRBV6-1, with D perhaps matching TRBD2 (6 bases). Germline V gives CDR1 MNHNS, CDR2 SASEGT. The CDR3 runs to 16 residues. The V end was cut by 6 bases, the J end by 4 bases, with 21 bases between. DNA of the CDR3: TGTGCCAGCAGCGTCCCGAAGGTGCGGAGGGGAGAGACCCAGTACTTC. This encodes CASSVPKVRRGETQYF.

This clonotype was detected many times. V gene TRBV6-1 combines with J gene TRBJ2-7; D is unresolved. Germline V gene lookup returns CDR1 MNHNS and CDR2 SASEGT. V lost 7 bases and J lost 2, with 15 bases in between. The CDR3 is made up of 14 amino acids. The CDR3 loop reads CASKTIANTYEQYF. As DNA, the CDR3 is TGTGCCAGCAAAACTATTGCGAACACCTACGAGCAGTACTTC.

This clonotype was picked up a small number of times. V is TRBV9 and J is TRBJ2-5, with D perhaps matching TRBD1 or TRBD2 (5 bases each). Trimming removed 0 bases from V and 5 bases from J, with 14 bases in between. The germline V gene has CDR1 SGDLS and CDR2 YYNGEE. This CDR3 has 15 amino acids. The CDR3 sequence: CASSVGPRELETQYF. DNA of the CDR3: TGTGCCAGCAGCGTAGGTCCCAGGGAGCTGGAGACCCAGTACTTC.

This clonotype was seen at least ten times. The J gene is TRBJ2-5, the V gene TRBV4-2; 8 positions agree with TRBD1. CDR1 is LGHNA and CDR2 is YNFKEQ in the germline V gene. The CDR3 totals 17 residues. Losses at the gene ends were 0 bases for V and 2 bases for J; bases not matched to a gene: 8. CDR3 residues: CASSQDDSGGGQETQYF. In nucleotides, the CDR3 is TGTGCCAGCAGCCAAGATGATTCAGGGGGCGGGCAAGAGACCCAGTACTTC.

This clonotype was seen a few times. CDR3: CASSPPHGRGEGYTF. The CDR3 nucleotides read TGTGCCAGCTCACCACCGCACGGCCGGGGTGAGGGCTACACCTTC. This rearrangement joins TRBV18 to TRBJ1-2; D call uncertain. The V end was cut by 0 bases, the J end by 8 bases, with 16 bases between. Germline V gives CDR1 KGHSH, CDR2 LQKENI. CDR3 size: 15 residues.

This clonotype was recorded at least ten times. The chain combines TRBV7-2 with TRBJ1-1; TRBD1 matches at 9 bases. This CDR3 is built from 16 residues. Germline CDR1 is SGHTA and CDR2 is FQGNSA. V shed 5 bases, J shed 0 bases, and the junction held 7 bases outside the gene matches. The chain's CDR3 is CASSQDRGRMNTEAFF. In DNA, the CDR3 is TGTGCCAGCAGCCAGGACAGGGGTCGGATGAACACTGAAGCTTTCTTT.

The V gene is TRBV19, the J gene TRBJ2-7, with TRBD1 matching 9 bases. Germline values: CDR1 LNHDA, CDR2 SQIVND (reference sequence). The CDR3 has 13 amino acids. V lost 6 bases and J lost 3; bases outside the gene matches: 3. CDR3 bases: TGTGCCAGTAGGAAGACAGGGGGCTACGAGCAGTACTTC. Translated: CASRKTGGYEQYF.